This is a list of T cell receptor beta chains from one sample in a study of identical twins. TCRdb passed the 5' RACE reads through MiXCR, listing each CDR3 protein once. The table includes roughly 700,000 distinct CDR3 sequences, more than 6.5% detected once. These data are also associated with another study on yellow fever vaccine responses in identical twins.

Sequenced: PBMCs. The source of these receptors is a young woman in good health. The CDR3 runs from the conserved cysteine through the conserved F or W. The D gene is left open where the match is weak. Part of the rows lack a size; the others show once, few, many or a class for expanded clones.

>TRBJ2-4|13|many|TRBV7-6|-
CASSLGNKNIQYF
TGTGCCAGCAGCTTGGGGAACAAAAACATTCAGTACTTC
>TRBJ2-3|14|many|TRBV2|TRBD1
CASNPGTATDTQYF
TGTGCCAGCAATCCCGGGACAGCCACAGATACGCAGTATTTT
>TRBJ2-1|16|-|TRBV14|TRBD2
CASSQGGLAGMFEQFF
TGTGCCAGCAGCCAAGGGGGGCTAGCGGGAATGTTTGAGCAGTTCTTC
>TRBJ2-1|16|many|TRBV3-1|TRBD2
CASSLDGLAGDNEQFF
TGTGCCAGCAGCCTAGACGGACTAGCGGGAGACAATGAGCAGTTCTTC
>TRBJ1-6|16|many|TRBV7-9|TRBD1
CASSLPGTAWGSPLHF
TGTGCCAGCAGCTTGCCCGGGACAGCCTGGGGTTCACCCCTCCACTTT
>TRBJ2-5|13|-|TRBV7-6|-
CASSLGVGRDQYF
TGTGCCAGCAGCTTAGGGGTGGGCAGAGACCAGTACTTC
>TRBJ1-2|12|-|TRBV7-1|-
CAMSSGNYGYTF
TGTGCCATGAGCTCAGGGAACTATGGCTACACCTTC
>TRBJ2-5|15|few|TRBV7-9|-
CASSLKMGPGTTQYF
TGTGCCAGCAGCTTAAAAATGGGACCAGGAACGACCCAGTACTTC
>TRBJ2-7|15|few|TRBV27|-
CASSLSASSTYEQYF
TGTGCCAGCAGTTTATCAGCCTCTTCCACCTACGAGCAGTACTTC
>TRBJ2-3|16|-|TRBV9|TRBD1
CASSAGGQGAGDTQYF
TGTGCCAGCAGCGCTGGGGGACAGGGGGCAGGAGATACGCAGTATTTT
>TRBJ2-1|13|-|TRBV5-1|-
CASSPVLNNEQFF
TGCGCCAGCAGCCCAGTTTTGAACAATGAGCAGTTCTTC
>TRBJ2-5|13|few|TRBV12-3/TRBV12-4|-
CASSSGSRETQYF
TGTGCCAGCAGTTCGGGTAGCCGGGAGACCCAGTACTTC
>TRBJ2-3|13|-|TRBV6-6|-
CASSSYREDTQYF
TGTGCCAGCAGCTCCTACAGGGAAGATACGCAGTATTTT
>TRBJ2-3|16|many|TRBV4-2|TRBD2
CASSQEIAGGPDTQYF
TGTGCCAGCAGCCAAGAAATAGCGGGGGGGCCAGATACGCAGTATTTT
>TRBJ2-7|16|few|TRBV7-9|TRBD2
CASSLRGGPTVNEQYF
TGTGCCAGCAGCTTACGGGGGGGCCCTACCGTAAACGAGCAGTACTTC
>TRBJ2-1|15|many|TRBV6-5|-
CASSYGPEVPNEQFF
TGTGCCAGCAGTTACGGGCCTGAGGTACCCAATGAGCAGTTCTTC
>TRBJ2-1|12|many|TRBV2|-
CASRPNRNEQFF
TGTGCCAGCAGGCCGAACCGCAATGAGCAGTTCTTC
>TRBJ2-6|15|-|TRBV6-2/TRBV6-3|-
CASTNTASGANVLTF
TGTGCCAGCACCAACACAGCCTCTGGGGCCAACGTCCTGACTTTC
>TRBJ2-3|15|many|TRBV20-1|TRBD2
CSASLLAGDTDTQYF
TGCAGTGCTAGCCTACTAGCGGGGGACACAGATACGCAGTATTTT
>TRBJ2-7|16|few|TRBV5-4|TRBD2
CASSAPAASGSYEQYF
TGTGCCAGCAGCGCACCTGCTGCTAGCGGCTCCTACGAGCAGTACTTC
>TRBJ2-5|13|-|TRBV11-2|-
CASSFWGQETQYF
TGTGCCAGCAGCTTTTGGGGTCAAGAGACCCAGTACTTC
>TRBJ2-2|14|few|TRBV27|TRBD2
CASSWRGDTGELFF
TGTGCCAGCAGTTGGCGGGGGGACACCGGGGAGCTGTTTTTT
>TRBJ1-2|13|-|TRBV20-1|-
CSASDRTTQGYTF
TGCAGTGCTAGCGATCGGACCACTCAAGGCTACACCTTC
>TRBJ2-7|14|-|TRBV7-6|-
CASSLGDMGYEQYF
TGTGCCAGCAGCTTAGGAGACATGGGGTACGAGCAGTACTTC
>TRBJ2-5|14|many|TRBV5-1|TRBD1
CASSLQGLQETQYF
TGTGCCAGCAGTTTACAGGGGCTCCAAGAGACCCAGTACTTC
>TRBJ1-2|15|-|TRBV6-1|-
CASRAGADANYGYTF
TGTGCCAGCAGGGCAGGGGCTGATGCTAACTATGGCTACACCTTC
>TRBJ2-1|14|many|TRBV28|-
CASSPGGTYNEQFF
TGTGCCAGCAGCCCCGGGGGTACCTACAATGAGCAGTTCTTC
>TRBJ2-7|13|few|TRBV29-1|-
CSVRLEDYYEQYF
TGCAGCGTTCGACTTGAAGACTACTACGAGCAGTACTTC
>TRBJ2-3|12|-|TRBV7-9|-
CASSAVPDTQYF
TGTGCCAGCAGCGCAGTGCCAGATACGCAGTATTTT
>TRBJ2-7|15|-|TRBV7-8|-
CASSRSTVSSYEQYF
TGTGCCAGCAGCCGATCGACAGTCTCTTCCTACGAGCAGTACTTC
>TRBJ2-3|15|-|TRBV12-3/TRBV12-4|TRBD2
CASSFSLAGQGTQYF
TGTGCCAGCAGTTTCTCACTAGCGGGGCAGGGTACGCAGTATTTT
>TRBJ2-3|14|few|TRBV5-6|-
CASRRILSTDTQYF
TGTGCCAGCAGAAGGATACTTAGCACAGATACGCAGTATTTT
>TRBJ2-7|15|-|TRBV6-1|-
CASSPTTSSSYEQYF
TGTGCCAGCAGTCCAACGACAAGTAGCTCCTACGAGCAGTACTTC
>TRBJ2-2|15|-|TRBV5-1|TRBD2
CASSFTGTITGELFF
TGCGCCAGCAGCTTTACCGGGACTATCACCGGGGAGCTGTTTTTT
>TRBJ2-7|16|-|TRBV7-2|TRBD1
CASNLWGTEAYYEQYF
TGTGCCAGCAACCTTTGGGGGACAGAGGCCTACTACGAGCAGTACTTC
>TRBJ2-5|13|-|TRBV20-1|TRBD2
CSPQLGGQETQYF
TGCAGTCCCCAGTTGGGAGGGCAAGAGACCCAGTACTTC
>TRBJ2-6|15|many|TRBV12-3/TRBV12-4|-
CASSLQGSGANVLTF
TGTGCCAGCAGCCTACAGGGCTCTGGGGCCAACGTCCTGACTTTC
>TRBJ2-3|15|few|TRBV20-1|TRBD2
CSAWGSGTITDTQYF
TGCAGTGCTTGGGGTAGCGGGACGATCACAGATACGCAGTATTTT
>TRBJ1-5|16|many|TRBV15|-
CATSRELAGSNQPQHF
TGTGCCACCAGCAGAGAACTCGCAGGGAGCAATCAGCCCCAGCATTTT
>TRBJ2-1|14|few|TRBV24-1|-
CATSDAGTLNEQFF
TGTGCCACCAGTGATGCCGGGACCCTAAATGAGCAGTTCTTC
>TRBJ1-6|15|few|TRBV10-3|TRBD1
CAISESVQGKTPLHF
TGTGCCATCAGTGAGTCAGTACAGGGGAAGACACCCCTCCACTTT
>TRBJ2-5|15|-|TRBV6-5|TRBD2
CASRSSGTSLETQYF
TGTGCCAGCAGATCCTCCGGGACTAGCCTGGAGACCCAGTACTTC
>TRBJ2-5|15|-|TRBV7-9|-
CASSPLDVSGETQYF
TGTGCCAGCAGCCCTTTAGATGTCAGTGGAGAGACCCAGTACTTC
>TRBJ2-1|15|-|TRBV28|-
CASSLSGGRNNEQFF
TGTGCCAGCAGTTTATCCGGGGGGCGGAACAATGAGCAGTTCTTC
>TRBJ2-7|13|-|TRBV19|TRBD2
CASSGRERYEQYF
TGTGCCAGTAGTGGGCGGGAGAGATACGAGCAGTACTTC
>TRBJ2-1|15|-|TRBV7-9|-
CASSLSLARSNEQFF
TGTGCCAGCAGCTTATCACTAGCAAGGAGCAATGAGCAGTTCTTC
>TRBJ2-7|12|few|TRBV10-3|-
CAISESITEQYF
TGTGCCATCAGTGAGTCGATCACCGAGCAGTACTTC
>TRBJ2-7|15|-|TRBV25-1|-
CASSVVTETPYEQYF
TGTGCCAGCAGCGTCGTGACTGAAACCCCCTACGAGCAGTACTTC
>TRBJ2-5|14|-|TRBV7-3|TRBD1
CASSFGQAAETQYF
TGTGCCAGCAGCTTTGGACAGGCGGCAGAGACCCAGTACTTC
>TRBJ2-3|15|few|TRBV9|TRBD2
CASSASGGTSDTQYF
TGTGCCAGCAGCGCTAGCGGGGGTACGTCAGATACGCAGTATTTT
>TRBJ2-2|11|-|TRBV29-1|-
CAGSVTGELFF
TGTGCAGGGTCGGTCACCGGGGAGCTGTTTTTT
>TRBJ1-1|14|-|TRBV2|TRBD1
CASSGQGANTEAFF
TGTGCCAGCAGTGGACAGGGGGCGAACACTGAAGCTTTCTTT